This passage covers 26 T cell receptor beta chains from one sample sequenced in a study of blood T cell repertoires in COVID-19. Measured with immunoSEQ multiplex PCR; TCRdb has only the in-frame clones, and not every one. The data contain roughly 43,000 clones, 82% of them singletons. Sequencing input: peripheral blood. These receptors originate from a woman in her 70s with acute or convalescent COVID-19.

The chain has TRBV3-1 (or the pseudogene TRBV3-2) and TRBJ2-5; 14 bases fit TRBD2. Germline CDR1 is LGHDT and CDR2 is YNNKEL (reference sequence). This CDR3 has 18 residues. Trimming cost V 5 bases and J 4 bases; bases outside gene matches: 12. The CDR3 loop is CASSAPPGTSGSAETQYF. CDR3 DNA: TGTGCCAGCAGCGCCCCACCCGGGACTAGCGGGAGCGCAGAGACCCAGTACTTC.

This clone occurred a few times. The chain carries TRBV3-1 (or the pseudogene TRBV3-2) and TRBJ2-7, with TRBD1 as a possible D gene (5 bases). The CDR3 runs 15 residues. Per germline, CDR1 LGHDT and CDR2 YNNKEL (reference sequence). Trimming cost V 2 bases and J 3 bases, with 14 bases left between them. This chain's CDR3 is CASSQYRQRGYEQYF. The DNA for the CDR3 is TGTGCCAGCAGCCAATACCGACAGAGAGGCTACGAGCAGTACTTC.

The chain has TRBV19 and TRBJ1-2; a possible D gene is TRBD1 (5 bases). CDR1 and CDR2 from the germline V gene are LNHDA and SQIVND (reference sequence). Trimming pared 3 bases from V and 5 bases from J, leaving 19 bases between. This CDR3 is built from 16 residues. CDR3 region: CASSIGASPRVYGYTF. For the CDR3, the DNA is TGTGCCAGTAGTATTGGGGCCAGTCCAAGGGTATATGGCTACACCTTC. Drawing the rest from reference TRBV19 and TRBJ1-2, the complete variable domain is DGGITQSPKYLFRKEGQNVTLSCEQNLNHDAMYWYRQDPGQGLRLIYYSQIVNDFQKGDIAEGYSVSREKKESFPLTVTSAQKNPTAFYLCASSIGASPRVYGYTFGSGTRLTVV.

J is TRBJ2-1 and V is TRBV5-5, with 10 bases fitting TRBD2. Germline CDR1 is SGHKS and CDR2 is YYEKEE (reference sequence). The V gene end was trimmed by 2 bases and the J gene end by 4 bases; junction bases not matched to a gene: 12. The CDR3 is made up of 18 amino acids. This CDR3 is CASSFFTSGTGAYNEQFF. CDR3 DNA sequence: TGTGCCAGCAGCTTTTTTACTAGCGGGACCGGGGCATACAATGAGCAGTTCTTC.

The J gene is TRBJ2-1, the V gene TRBV7-6, with TRBD2 identical over 7 bases. Per germline, CDR1 SGHVS and CDR2 FNYEAQ. The CDR3 covers 16 residues. V shed 4 bases and J 4 bases; nucleotides not matched to a gene: 10. The CDR3 spells CASSSVIASGYNEQFF. The CDR3, as DNA: TGTGCCAGCAGCTCTGTTATCGCTAGCGGTTACAATGAGCAGTTCTTC.

This clone came up a few times. V gene TRBV5-1 combines with J gene TRBJ2-7; 8 bases line up with TRBD2. CDR1 is SGHRS, CDR2 YFSETQ, per germline. The CDR3 is 16 residues long. Trimming at V came to 1 base and at J to 1 base, leaving 7 bases not matched to a gene. The CDR3 bases are TGCGCCAGCAGCTTGACTAGCGGAGGGCCTTCCTACGAGCAGTACTTC. It translates to CASSLTSGGPSYEQYF.

J is TRBJ1-5 and V is TRBV19, with D unclear. V lost 4 bases, J lost 0 bases, and 16 bases lay in between. CDR1 LNHDA and CDR2 SQIVND come from the germline V gene (reference sequence). This CDR3 contains 17 residues. In DNA form, the CDR3 reads TGTGCCAGTAGTACGATAGAGGCAATACTTAGCAATCAGCCCCAGCATTTT. The encoded protein is CASSTIEAILSNQPQHF. The full variable domain, completed using reference TRBV19 and TRBJ1-5, is DGGITQSPKYLFRKEGQNVTLSCEQNLNHDAMYWYRQDPGQGLRLIYYSQIVNDFQKGDIAEGYSVSREKKESFPLTVTSAQKNPTAFYLCASSTIEAILSNQPQHFGDGTRLSIL.

The CDR3 bases are TGTGCCAGCAGCCAATTTAGCGATGGGACAGATACGCAGTATTTT. Its protein product is CASSQFSDGTDTQYF. The chain carries TRBV3-1 (or the pseudogene TRBV3-2) and TRBJ2-3, with TRBD2 as a possible D gene (5 bases). Trimming shortened V by 2 bases and J by 3 bases, and 12 bases separated the two germline ends. Germline CDR1 LGHDT, CDR2 YNNKEL (reference sequence). The CDR3 covers 15 residues.

The rearrangement links TRBV28 to TRBJ2-1; TRBD2 agrees at 8 bases. This CDR3 is 14 amino acids long. Germline V gene data show CDR1 as MDHEN and CDR2 as SYDVKM. V was pared by 6 bases and J by 8 bases, with 9 bases of the junction left unmatched. The CDR3 loop is CASRTGLVPDEQFF. CDR3 nucleotides: TGTGCCAGCAGGACGGGACTAGTGCCCGATGAGCAGTTCTTC.

For the CDR3, the DNA is TGTGCCAGCATTGGGGACAGGGCGCCCTACGAGCAGTACTTC. It yields the protein CASIGDRAPYEQYF. The V gene is TRBV6-5, the J gene TRBJ2-7; 9 bases match TRBD1. V lost 7 bases to trimming and J lost 2 bases; unmatched junction nucleotides: 6. CDR1 MNHEY and CDR2 SVGAGI come from the germline V gene. This CDR3 spans 14 amino acids.

This clone occurred once. V usage is TRBV5-1 and J usage is TRBJ2-3; 10 positions match TRBD1. V trimming: 3 bases; J trimming: 6 bases; junction bases outside the gene matches: 10. The CDR3 loop spans 16 amino acids. Germline V gives CDR1 SGHRS, CDR2 YFSETQ. The CDR3 sequence is CASSWTGGLGFDTQYF. Here the CDR3 DNA reads TGCGCCAGCAGCTGGACAGGGGGACTTGGGTTTGATACGCAGTATTTT.

J is TRBJ1-4 and V is TRBV7-9; no definite D call. The CDR3 sequence is 12 residues long. Germline lookup yields CDR1 SEHNR and CDR2 FQNEAQ (reference sequence). Trimming took 8 bases from V and 8 from J, leaving 12 bases between them. The CDR3 DNA follows: TGTGCCAGCGGGCATGTGACCGAAAAACTGTTTTTT. As protein: CASGHVTEKLFF.

A single count supports this clone. The J gene is TRBJ2-7, the V gene TRBV2, with a weak D call TRBD1 (5 bases). Germline V CDR1 and CDR2: SNHLY, FYNNEI. The CDR3 is made up of 12 amino acids. Deletions cut 4 bases from V and 6 bases from J, with 10 bases between. The DNA of the CDR3 is TGTGCCAGCAGTGTGACAGCTCGCGAGCAGTACTTC. As protein: CASSVTAREQYF.

The rearrangement links TRBV7-3 to TRBJ2-1; the D gene is possibly TRBD2 (5 bases). Trimming stripped 1 base from V and 2 bases from J, with 12 bases between. Germline V gene sequence: CDR1 SGHTA, CDR2 FQGTGA. CDR3 size: 16 residues. The CDR3 is CASSLKSAVTYNEQFF. CDR3 DNA: TGTGCCAGCAGCTTAAAATCAGCGGTTACCTACAATGAGCAGTTCTTC.

In this sample, this clone turned up once. The chain employs TRBV28 and TRBJ1-1; D call uncertain. Trimming removed 3 bases from V and 2 bases from J, with 4 bases in between. The CDR3 length is 12 residues. Germline CDR1 and CDR2: MDHEN and SYDVKM. The CDR3 reads CASSLYNTEAFF. The CDR3 DNA reads TGTGCCAGCAGTTTGTATAACACTGAAGCTTTCTTT. The full variable domain, rest sourced from reference TRBV28 and TRBJ1-1, is DVKVTQSSRYLVKRTGEKVFLECVQDMDHENMFWYRQDPGLGLRLIYFSYDVKMKEKGDIPEGYSVSREKKERFSLILESASTNQTSMYLCASSLYNTEAFFGQGTRLTVV.

The V and J genes are TRBV14 and TRBJ2-1, with D hard to call. This CDR3 spans 14 amino acids. Germline CDR1 and CDR2: SGHDN and FVKESK. The V end was cut by 0 bases, the J end by 9 bases, with 12 bases between. The CDR3 sequence: CASSQESTTSEQFF. The CDR3 region has the DNA TGTGCCAGCAGCCAAGAATCTACTACATCTGAGCAGTTCTTC. Based on the CDR3 plus reference TRBV14 and TRBJ2-1, the full variable domain is EAGVTQFPSHSVIEKGQTVTLRCDPISGHDNLYWYRRVMGKEIKFLLHFVKESKQDESGMPNNRFLAERTGGTYSTLKVQPAELEDSGVYFCASSQESTTSEQFFGPGTRLTVL.

The chain uses TRBV25-1 and TRBJ1-3; 8 nucleotides agree with TRBD1. Trimming took 6 bases from V and 0 from J; bases not matched to a gene: 7. CDR3 length: 16 amino acids. The germline gives CDR1 MGHDK, CDR2 SYGVNS. CDR3 region: CASRGTGGLSGNTIYF. The CDR3 DNA reads TGTGCCAGCAGGGGGACAGGAGGCCTCTCTGGAAACACCATATATTTT.

A few counts support this clone. The rearrangement links TRBV19 to TRBJ1-1; no clear D gene. Between the trimmed V and J ends, which lost 9 bases and 1 base, there was a span of 15 bases. The germline CDR1 and CDR2 sequences are LNHDA and SQIVND (reference sequence). The CDR3 totals 14 residues. CDR3 nucleotides: TGTGCCAGCAGGCCTGGGGAGCCGAACACTGAAGCTTTCTTT. As protein: CASRPGEPNTEAFF.

The chain carries TRBV3-1 (or the pseudogene TRBV3-2) and TRBJ1-4; 7 bases line up with TRBD1. Trimming took 4 bases from V and 4 from J; bases not matched to a gene: 9. Germline V gene data show CDR1 as LGHDT and CDR2 as YNNKEL (reference sequence). The CDR3 runs to 16 residues. DNA for the CDR3: TGTGCCAGCAGCCCACGCGACAGGGCCAATAATGAAAAACTGTTTTTT. Protein sequence: CASSPRDRANNEKLFF.

The chain recombines TRBV3-1 (or the pseudogene TRBV3-2) with TRBJ2-5, with 8 bases lining up with TRBD2. Losses at the gene ends were 4 bases for V and 4 bases for J; bases not matched to a gene: 8. Per germline, CDR1 LGHDT and CDR2 YNNKEL (reference sequence). CDR3 length: 15 amino acids. Here the CDR3 reads CASSLDSGSRETQYF. The CDR3 region has the DNA TGTGCCAGCAGCCTGGACAGCGGGAGTCGAGAGACCCAGTACTTC.

The chain combines TRBV21-1 with TRBJ1-2; TRBD1 is taken as the D call from the table, unchecked against the DNA. TRBV21-1 is given as a pseudogene. The CDR3 sequence is 16 residues long. Here the CDR3 DNA reads TGTGCCAGCAGCAAAGCCACCCAAGGCAGGGGCTCTGGCTACACCTTC. Its translation: CASSKATQGRGSGYTF.

The gene calls are TRBV11-3 and TRBJ2-7; TRBD2 is a possible D gene (5 bases). V lost 2 bases to trimming and J lost 5 bases, with 10 bases between them. CDR3 length: 13 amino acids. The V gene's germline CDR1 is SGHNT and CDR2 YENEEA. Written as DNA, the CDR3 is TGTGCCAGCAGCTTAATGATGGGAGACGAGCAGTACTTC. It translates to CASSLMMGDEQYF.

V gene TRBV13 combines with J gene TRBJ2-2, with 9 bases lining up with TRBD1. Germline V CDR1 and CDR2: PRHDT, FYEKMQ (reference sequence). The CDR3 covers 15 residues. V lost 5 bases, J lost 5 bases, and 6 bases stayed unmatched. The CDR3 nucleotides are TGTGCCAGCAGCCGTCGGACAGGGGAGACCGGGGAGCTGTTTTTT. Its protein product is CASSRRTGETGELFF.

The rearrangement joins TRBV6-5 to TRBJ2-1, with 8 positions matching TRBD2. J lost 4 bases, V lost 8 bases, and 10 bases had no gene match. The CDR3 has 15 residues. Per germline, CDR1 MNHEY and CDR2 SVGAGI. This CDR3 is CASRSGASGYNEQFF. The CDR3 coding sequence is TGTGCCAGCCGGAGCGGGGCTAGCGGGTACAATGAGCAGTTCTTC.

This chain links TRBV28 with TRBJ1-5; D ambiguous. Trimming shortened V by 5 bases and J by 9 bases, and 11 bases separated the two germline ends. This CDR3 is built from 12 residues. CDR1 is MDHEN, CDR2 SYDVKM, per germline. The CDR3 reads CASSVTERPQHF. CDR3 nucleotide sequence: TGTGCCAGCAGTGTTACCGAGCGGCCCCAGCATTTT. Drawing the rest from reference TRBV28 and TRBJ1-5, the complete variable domain is DVKVTQSSRYLVKRTGEKVFLECVQDMDHENMFWYRQDPGLGLRLIYFSYDVKMKEKGDIPEGYSVSREKKERFSLILESASTNQTSMYLCASSVTERPQHFGDGTRLSIL.

The V call is TRBV7-2, the J call TRBJ1-1; D is perhaps TRBD1 (6 bases). V dropped 2 bases and J dropped 0 bases, with 10 bases sitting between them. CDR3 size: 15 residues. Per germline, CDR1 SGHTA and CDR2 FQGNSA. The CDR3 DNA reads as TGTGCCAGCAGCTTAACAGGGACCATGAACACTGAAGCTTTCTTT. Its translation: CASSLTGTMNTEAFF.